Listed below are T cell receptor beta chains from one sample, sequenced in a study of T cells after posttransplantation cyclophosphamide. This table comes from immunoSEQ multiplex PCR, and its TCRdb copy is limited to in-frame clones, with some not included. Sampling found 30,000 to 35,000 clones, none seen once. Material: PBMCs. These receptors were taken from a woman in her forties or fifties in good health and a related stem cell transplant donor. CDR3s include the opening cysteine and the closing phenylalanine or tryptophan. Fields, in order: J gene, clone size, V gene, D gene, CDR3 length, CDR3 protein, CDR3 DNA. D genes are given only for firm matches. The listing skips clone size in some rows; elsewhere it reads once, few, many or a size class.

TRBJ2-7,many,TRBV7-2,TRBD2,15,CASSPGVAGWDEQYF,TGTGCCAGCAGCCCTGGGGTAGCGGGGTGGGACGAGCAGTACTTC
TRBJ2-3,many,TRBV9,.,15,CASSVGITSTDTQYF,TGTGCCAGCAGCGTAGGCATTACTAGCACAGATACGCAGTATTTT
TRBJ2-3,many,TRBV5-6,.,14,CASSSGLGGDTQYF,TGTGCCAGCAGCTCCGGACTAGGGGGAGATACGCAGTATTTT
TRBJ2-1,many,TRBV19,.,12,CASTGVGNEQFF,TGTGCCAGTACAGGGGTGGGCAATGAGCAGTTCTTC
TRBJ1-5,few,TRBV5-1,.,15,CASSESGGLHQPQHF,TGCGCCAGCAGCGAAAGTGGGGGGTTGCATCAGCCCCAGCATTTT
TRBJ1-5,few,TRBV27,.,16,CASSLLFRGGYGPQHF,TGTGCCAGCAGCCTACTCTTCAGGGGCGGGTATGGGCCCCAGCATTTT
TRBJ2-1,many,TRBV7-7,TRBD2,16,CASRRVGGSSYNEQFF,TGTGCCAGCAGAAGGGTTGGCGGGAGCTCCTACAATGAGCAGTTCTTC
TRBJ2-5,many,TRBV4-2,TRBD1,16,CASSQDPDRGQGTQYF,TGTGCCAGCAGCCAAGATCCGGACAGGGGGCAGGGGACCCAGTACTTC
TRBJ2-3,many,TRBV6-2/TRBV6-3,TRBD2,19,CASRMGLAACMFGTDTQYF,TGTGCCAGCAGGATGGGACTAGCGGCTTGTATGTTCGGCACAGATACGCAGTATTTT
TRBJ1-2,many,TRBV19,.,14,CASSMGQGHGGYTF,TGTGCCAGTAGTATGGGTCAGGGGCACGGTGGCTACACCTTC
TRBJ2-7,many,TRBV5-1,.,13,CASSLRGVDEQYF,TGCGCCAGCAGCTTGAGAGGGGTGGACGAGCAGTACTTC
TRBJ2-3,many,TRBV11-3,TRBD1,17,CASSSHPLTGAGDTQYF,TGTGCCAGCAGCTCCCACCCATTGACAGGGGCCGGGGATACGCAGTATTTT
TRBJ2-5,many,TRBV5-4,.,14,CASSQAGRKETQYF,TGTGCCAGCAGCCAGGCAGGCAGAAAAGAGACCCAGTACTTC
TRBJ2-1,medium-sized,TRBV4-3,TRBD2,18,CASSQDSWTSSRTGEQFF,TGCGCCAGCAGCCAAGATTCCTGGACTAGCTCGAGAACGGGTGAGCAGTTCTTC
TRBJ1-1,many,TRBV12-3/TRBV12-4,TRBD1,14,CASSFIEGATEAFF,TGTGCCAGCAGTTTCATTGAGGGGGCCACTGAAGCTTTCTTT
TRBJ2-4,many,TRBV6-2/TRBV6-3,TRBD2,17,CASSPFRTSGRANIQYF,TGTGCCAGCAGTCCTTTCCGGACTAGCGGGAGGGCCAACATTCAGTACTTC
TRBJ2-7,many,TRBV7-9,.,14,CASSFRGPVYEQYF,TGTGCCAGCAGCTTTAGGGGTCCCGTCTACGAGCAGTACTTC
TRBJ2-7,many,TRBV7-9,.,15,CASSLLQGLEHEQYF,TGTGCCAGCAGCTTACTCCAGGGGCTTGAGCACGAGCAGTACTTC
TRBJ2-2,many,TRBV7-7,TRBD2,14,CASSLSGGTGELFF,TGTGCCAGCAGCTTATCCGGGGGGACCGGGGAGCTGTTTTTT
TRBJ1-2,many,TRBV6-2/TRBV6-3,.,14,CASSDQRAPYGYTF,TGTGCCAGCAGTGATCAGAGGGCGCCATATGGCTACACCTTC
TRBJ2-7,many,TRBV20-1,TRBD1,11,CSAPRGYEQYF,TGCAGTGCACCCAGGGGGTACGAGCAGTACTTC
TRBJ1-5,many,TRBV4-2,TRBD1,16,CASSSLIQGAGQPQHF,TGTGCCAGCAGCTCTCTTATCCAGGGGGCGGGTCAGCCCCAGCATTTT
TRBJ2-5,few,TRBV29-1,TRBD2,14,CSVERTSGTGTQYF,TGCAGCGTTGAAAGGACTAGCGGGACTGGGACCCAGTACTTC
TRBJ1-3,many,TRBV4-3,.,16,CASSQDAVSSGNTIYF,TGCGCCAGCAGCCAAGATGCGGTGAGCTCTGGAAACACCATATATTTT
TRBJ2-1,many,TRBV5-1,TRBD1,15,CASSLLTGGLNEQFF,TGCGCCAGCAGCTTACTGACAGGGGGCTTAAATGAGCAGTTCTTC
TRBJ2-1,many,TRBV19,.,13,CASVGQGYNEQFF,TGTGCCAGTGTGGGGCAGGGGTACAATGAGCAGTTCTTC
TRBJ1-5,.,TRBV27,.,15,CASSFRGVGNQPQHF,TGTGCCAGCAGTTTTCGGGGGGTAGGCAATCAGCCCCAGCATTTT
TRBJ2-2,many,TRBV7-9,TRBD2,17,CASSLWLAGGHTGELFF,TGTGCCAGCAGCTTATGGCTAGCGGGAGGACACACCGGGGAGCTGTTTTTT
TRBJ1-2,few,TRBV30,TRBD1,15,CAWSPGQGAGYGYTF,TGTGCCTGGAGTCCAGGACAGGGGGCTGGCTATGGCTACACCTTC
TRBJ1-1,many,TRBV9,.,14,CASSGDTTDTEAFF,TGTGCCAGCAGCGGGGACACAACAGACACTGAAGCTTTCTTT
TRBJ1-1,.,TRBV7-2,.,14,CASSSQAMNTEAFF,TGTGCCAGCAGCTCGCAGGCGATGAACACTGAAGCTTTCTTT
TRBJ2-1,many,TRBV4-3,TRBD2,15,CASSPTSGRASEQFF,TGCGCCAGCAGCCCGACTAGCGGGAGGGCTAGTGAGCAGTTCTTC
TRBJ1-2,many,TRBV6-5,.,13,CASSSRVSGGYTF,TGTGCCAGCAGTAGCAGGGTCTCGGGTGGCTACACCTTC
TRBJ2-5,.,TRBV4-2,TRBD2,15,CASSQELAGQETQYF,TGTGCCAGCAGCCAAGAGCTAGCGGGACAAGAGACCCAGTACTTC
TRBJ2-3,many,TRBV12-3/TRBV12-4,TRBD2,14,CASRPTSGSDTQYF,TGTGCCAGCAGACCTACTAGCGGCTCAGATACGCAGTATTTT
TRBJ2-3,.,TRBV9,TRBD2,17,CASSSPPSGSSTDTQYF,TGTGCCAGCAGCTCCCCTCCGAGCGGGAGCAGCACAGATACGCAGTATTTT
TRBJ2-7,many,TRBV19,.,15,CASSPTGHRMHEQYF,TGTGCCAGTAGTCCGACGGGACACAGAATGCACGAGCAGTACTTC
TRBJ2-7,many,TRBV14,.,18,CASSPGWGGRSVSYEQYF,TGTGCCAGCAGCCCCGGTTGGGGGGGGCGATCTGTATCCTACGAGCAGTACTTC
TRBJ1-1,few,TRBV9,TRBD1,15,CASSLTDRANTEAFF,TGTGCCAGCAGCCTAACGGACAGGGCGAACACTGAAGCTTTCTTT
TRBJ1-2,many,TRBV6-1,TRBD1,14,CASTLDRGDYGYTF,TGTGCCAGCACCCTTGACAGGGGCGACTATGGCTACACCTTC
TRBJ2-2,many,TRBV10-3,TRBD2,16,CAISESQAGNTGELFF,TGTGCCATCAGTGAGTCCCAAGCGGGAAACACCGGGGAGCTGTTTTTT
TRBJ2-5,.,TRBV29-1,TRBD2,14,CSVGTSGSRETQYF,TGCAGCGTGGGGACTAGCGGGAGCCGGGAGACCCAGTACTTC
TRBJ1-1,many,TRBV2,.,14,CASSPLRQESEAFF,TGTGCCAGCAGCCCCCTCAGGCAGGAGTCGGAAGCTTTCTTT